This paragraph covers one T cell receptor (beta chain) sequence. The data originate from a study of Ad26.COV2.S vaccination and SARS-CoV-2 variants. Only in-frame clones appear in the TCRdb table, and some are missing; sequencing was by immunoSEQ multiplex PCR. The table includes some 180,000 clones, about 83% detected once. V trimming: 6 bases; J trimming: 4 bases; junction bases outside the gene matches: 15. The CDR3 covers 16 residues. The germline V gene has CDR1 WNHNN and CDR2 SYGVQD (reference sequence). This sequence joins TRBV10-1 and TRBJ2-7; 7 bases align to TRBD2. The clonotype originates from a human donor who had recovered from COVID-19. The sequenced sample was peripheral blood, obtained after recovery from COVID-19. CDR3 protein: CASSGGSRAPLYEQYF. CDR3 nucleotide sequence: TGCGCCAGCAGCGGGGGGTCTCGTGCCCCTCTTTACGAGCAGTACTTC.